These 3 T cell receptor beta chains came from one sample sequenced in a study of blood T cell repertoires in COVID-19. TCRdb's table, derived via immunoSEQ multiplex PCR, lists solely in-frame clones and lacks some. The table shows around 250,000 clones, with approximately 88% occurring only once. The sequenced material came from peripheral blood. The source is a woman between 65 and 79 years old with COVID-19, enrolled during active disease.

This chain links TRBV5-1 with TRBJ2-1, with D perhaps TRBD1 (6 bases). V was trimmed by 0 bases and J by 5 bases, leaving 15 bases between them. The CDR3 has 16 amino acids. Germline V gene lookup returns CDR1 SGHRS and CDR2 YFSETQ. DNA of the CDR3: TGCGCCAGCAGCTTGGACGCCAGGGGATCCGACAATGAGCAGTTCTTC. Residues: CASSLDARGSDNEQFF.

The chain is built from TRBV7-2 and TRBJ1-6, with D perhaps TRBD1 (6 bases). Looked up from germline, CDR1 is SGHTA and CDR2 is FQGNSA. The germline V and J ends were trimmed by 1 base and 7 bases, with 11 bases remaining between them. The CDR3 loop spans 15 amino acids. The CDR3 is CASSLGGQGNSPLHF. As DNA, the CDR3 is TGTGCCAGCAGCTTAGGGGGCCAGGGGAATTCACCCCTCCACTTT.

This sequence joins TRBV4-3 and TRBJ1-6; weak D call: TRBD1 (5 bases). V was clipped by 0 bases and J by 5 bases, with 14 bases between them. Germline-derived CDR1 and CDR2 are LGHNA and YSLEER. This CDR3 has 17 amino acids. CDR3 in amino acids: CASSQDDGRAHNSPLHF. The CDR3 DNA is TGCGCCAGCAGCCAAGACGATGGCAGGGCGCATAATTCACCCCTCCACTTT.